This entry lists 17 T cell receptor beta chains sequenced from one sample in a study of technical replicates of blood from several donors. Here immunoSEQ multiplex PCR was the method, and the copy in TCRdb shows in-frame clones only, minus some. The repertoire has tens of thousands of clones, approximately 95% of them found once; the top ten carry about 0.27%. The specimen sequenced was T cells isolated from PBMCs. The receptors stem from a human donor in good health.

The V call is TRBV28, the J call TRBJ1-2; D unresolved. Between the trimmed V and J ends, which lost 5 bases and 2 bases, there was a span of 18 bases. Germline CDR1 reads MDHEN; CDR2 reads SYDVKM. The CDR3 totals 16 residues. The CDR3 bases are TGTGCCAGCAGTCAACCCGCCGCGGCCATCAACTATGGCTACACCTTC. Protein product: CASSQPAAAINYGYTF.

The genes are TRBV28 and TRBJ2-7; no reliable D call. CDR1 MDHEN and CDR2 SYDVKM come from the germline V gene. Between the trimmed V and J ends, which lost 3 bases and 1 base, there was a span of 10 bases. This CDR3 has 14 residues. CDR3 sequence: CASSFMFGSYEQYF. CDR3 coding DNA: TGTGCCAGCAGTTTCATGTTCGGGTCCTACGAGCAGTACTTC.

This rearrangement joins TRBV25-1 to TRBJ1-1; D not certain. The CDR3 consists of 13 residues. V was trimmed by 0 bases and J by 10 bases, leaving 12 bases between them. Germline CDR1 is MGHDK and CDR2 is SYGVNS. The CDR3 region is CASSEYNTGGAFF. The CDR3 nucleotides are TGTGCCAGCAGTGAATATAATACCGGAGGAGCTTTCTTT.

Only one count was recorded for this clone. The V and J genes are TRBV18 and TRBJ2-5; 10 bases map to TRBD2. The CDR3 is 15 residues long. CDR1 KGHSH and CDR2 LQKENI come from the germline V gene. The V gene end was trimmed by 1 base and the J gene end by 2 bases; junction bases not matched to a gene: 1. CDR3 protein: CASSPRTSGQETQYF. The CDR3 DNA reads as TGTGCCAGCTCACCACGGACTAGCGGACAAGAGACCCAGTACTTC.

This clone came up once. This sequence joins TRBV30 and TRBJ2-2; tentative D call: TRBD1 (6 bases). Trimming removed 2 bases at V and 4 bases at J, with 17 bases between. CDR3 length equals 16 residues. Germline values: CDR1 GTSNPN, CDR2 SVGIG (reference sequence). The CDR3 DNA reads as TGTGCCTGGAGTCCCGTAGACAGGATCCTCACCGGGGAGCTGTTTTTT. Its translation: CAWSPVDRILTGELFF.

The V and J genes are TRBV10-1 and TRBJ2-5; D is undetermined. V lost 11 bases, J lost 5 bases, and 12 bases lay in between. Germline loops: CDR1 WNHNN, CDR2 SYGVQD (reference sequence). There are 11 residues in the CDR3. CDR3 nucleotides: TGCGCCTCCCGGGTATGGGAGACCCAGTACTTC. Translation: CASRVWETQYF.

The chain recombines TRBV5-1 with TRBJ2-7, with D perhaps matching TRBD1 (6 bases). The CDR3 sequence is 14 residues long. Looked up from germline, CDR1 is SGHRS and CDR2 is YFSETQ. V was cut by 6 bases and J by 2 bases, with 15 bases left in between. CDR3 amino acids: CASTLGALTYEQYF. The CDR3 nucleotides are TGCGCCAGCACTTTGGGGGCCCTAACCTACGAGCAGTACTTC.

This clone has just a few counts. The chain combines TRBV10-2 with TRBJ1-1; no firm D call. The V end was cut by 3 bases, the J end by 0 bases, with 8 bases between. Germline V gene lookup returns CDR1 WSHSY and CDR2 SAAADI. The CDR3 runs to 14 residues. The CDR3 sequence: CASSEPEMNTEAFF. The CDR3, as DNA: TGCGCCAGCAGTGAACCAGAAATGAACACTGAAGCTTTCTTT.

The chain couples TRBV12-5 to TRBJ2-2; TRBD2 matches at 13 bases. The CDR3 has 21 amino acids. The V segment lost 0 bases and the J segment 0 bases; nucleotides outside the gene matches: 10. The germline V gene has CDR1 LGHNT and CDR2 FRNRAP. The CDR3 DNA reads as TGTGCTAGTGGTTTGGTACTGGGACTAGCGGGACCAACTCCGAACACCGGGGAGCTGTTTTTT. Translation: CASGLVLGLAGPTPNTGELFF.

This chain links TRBV5-1 with TRBJ2-7; 15 nucleotides match TRBD2. The germline V gene has CDR1 SGHRS and CDR2 YFSETQ. V lost 4 bases to trimming and J lost 4 bases; unmatched junction nucleotides: 3. CDR3 length: 15 amino acids. This CDR3 reads CASSLGTSGRYEQYF. The CDR3 DNA is TGCGCCAGCAGCCTAGGGACTAGCGGGAGGTACGAGCAGTACTTC.

V usage is TRBV29-1 and J usage is TRBJ2-1, with 13 bases identical to TRBD2. The CDR3 sequence is 18 residues long. With V trimmed by 6 bases and J by 0 bases, 11 bases remained unmatched. The germline gives CDR1 SQVTM, CDR2 ANQGSEA. CDR3 nucleotides: TGCAGCGTCACACTAGGACTAGCGGGAGATCCCTCCTACAATGAGCAGTTCTTC. Amino acid sequence: CSVTLGLAGDPSYNEQFF.

On this clone: The junction does not match germline at one end; this may be a read error. This chain connects TRBV4-1 to TRBJ2-3; TRBD1 is a possible D gene (6 bases). Germline assignment: CDR1 MGHRA and CDR2 YSYEKL. The CDR3 runs 13 residues. CDR3 sequence: CASSPGRTDTQYF. DNA of the CDR3: TGCGCCAGCAGCCCGGGACGGACAGACACGCAGTATTTT.

The gene calls are TRBV7-6 and TRBJ2-7; 7 nucleotides agree with TRBD2. CDR1 and CDR2 (germline): SGHVS, FNYEAQ. After removal of 1 base from V and 13 bases from J, the junction contained 13 bases not matched to a gene. CDR3 size: 14 residues. The CDR3 loop is CASSLEETGTKLYF. The CDR3 coding sequence is TGTGCCAGCAGCTTAGAGGAGACCGGGACTAAACTTTACTTC.

The chain joins TRBV7-6 to TRBJ1-2; 10 nucleotides match TRBD1. V trimming: 5 bases; J trimming: 6 bases; junction bases outside the gene matches: 3. This CDR3 contains 13 residues. Germline values: CDR1 SGHVS, CDR2 FNYEAQ. The CDR3 loop is CASSLGTGDGYTF. The CDR3 DNA reads as TGTGCCAGCAGCCTAGGGACAGGGGATGGCTACACCTTC.

This rearrangement joins TRBV5-1 to TRBJ1-3; D might be TRBD1 (5 bases). The CDR3 extends over 14 amino acids. Germline CDR1 is SGHRS and CDR2 is YFSETQ. Trimming stripped 2 bases from V and 4 bases from J, with 10 bases between. CDR3 protein: CASSLSDTGNTIYF. CDR3 DNA sequence: TGCGCCAGCAGCTTATCGGACACCGGAAACACCATATATTTT.

This rearrangement joins TRBV6-1 to TRBJ1-1; D might be TRBD1 (6 bases). The CDR3 totals 13 residues. Deletions cut 7 bases from V and 5 bases from J, with 14 bases between. The V gene's germline CDR1 is MNHNS and CDR2 SASEGT. CDR3 DNA: TGTGCCAGCAAACAGGGTCGGGGAACTGAAGCTTTCTTT. Protein sequence: CASKQGRGTEAFF.

The genes are TRBV7-9 and TRBJ1-2; possible D gene TRBD1, 5 bases. V was clipped by 0 bases and J by 3 bases, with 8 bases between them. Germline V gene sequence: CDR1 SEHNR, CDR2 FQNEAQ (reference sequence). CDR3 length: 14 residues. The chain's CDR3 is CASSLAWGDYGYTF. In nucleotides, the CDR3 is TGTGCCAGCAGCTTAGCATGGGGGGACTATGGCTACACCTTC. The full variable domain, with the rest looked up from reference TRBV7-9 and TRBJ1-2, is DTGVSQNPRHKITKRGQNVTFRCDPISEHNRLYWYRQTLGQGPEFLTYFQNEAQLEKSRLLSDRFSAERPKGSFSTLEIQRTEQGDSAMYLCASSLAWGDYGYTFGSGTRLTVV.